The rows below give T cell receptor beta chains drawn from one sample of a study of blood T cell repertoires in COVID-19. Using immunoSEQ multiplex PCR, the repertoire was profiled, and TCRdb retains in-frame clones only, with some absent. The repertoire includes hundreds of thousands of clones, 70% to 90% of them detected once, and around 13% sits in the top ten. Sequenced sample: peripheral blood. These receptors originate from a woman between 70 and 85 years old with COVID-19, enrolled during active disease. Both conserved end residues are part of each CDR3. The D gene is left open where the match is weak. Some rows mark clone size as missing; the rest say once, few, many or name a class of expanded clone.

.	.	TRBV24-1	TRBJ2-7	TGTGCCACCAGTGGGCGGGGCGGGGTGGCCGAGCAGTACTTC	CATSGRGGVAEQYF
.	TRBD1	TRBV24-1	TRBJ1-2	TGTGCCACCAGTGATTCACAGGGGGACTATGGCTACACCTTC	CATSDSQGDYGYTF
.	.	TRBV15	TRBJ1-1	TGTGCCACCAGCAGAGATAACGGGAGGACTGAAGCTTTCTTT	CATSRDNGRTEAFF
.	TRBD2	TRBV7-9	TRBJ2-1	TGTGCCAGCAGCCCGGGGGGGGCGGGGCCCTCCTACAATGAGCAGTTCTTC	CASSPGGAGPSYNEQFF
.	.	TRBV9	TRBJ1-3	TGTGCCAGCAGCGTAGCGGCGGGGGCCTCTGGAAACACCATATATTTT	CASSVAAGASGNTIYF
.	TRBD1	TRBV12-3/TRBV12-4	TRBJ2-7	TGTGCCAGCGGGGACAGGGGGCGCGAGCAGTACTTC	CASGDRGREQYF
.	TRBD1	TRBV5-1	TRBJ1-5	TGCGCCAGCAGCTTAACAGGGGTGAAGAATCAGCCCCAGCATTTT	CASSLTGVKNQPQHF
.	.	TRBV27	TRBJ2-7	TGTGCCAGCAGTTTCCGGGGGGCCCACGAGCAGTACTTC	CASSFRGAHEQYF
.	TRBD2	TRBV11-2	TRBJ2-7	TGTGCCAGCAGCTTAGAACGGGGGGTAAGAACCTACGAGCAGTACTTC	CASSLERGVRTYEQYF
.	TRBD2	TRBV2	TRBJ2-4	TGTGCCAGCAGTCTAAACCCTAGCGGGGGGGCCTTGACCGCCAAAAACATTCAGTACTTC	CASSLNPSGGALTAKNIQYF
.	.	TRBV29-1	TRBJ1-2	TGCAGCGTTAGGGTAGGGGTGAACTATGGCTACACCTTC	CSVRVGVNYGYTF
.	.	TRBV28	TRBJ2-1	TGTGCCAGCAGTTTTTGGGCTGAGCAGTTCTTC	CASSFWAEQFF
.	TRBD1	TRBV11-2	TRBJ2-7	TGTGCCAGCAGCTTAGTTCCAGGGGGAAACGAGCAGTACTTC	CASSLVPGGNEQYF
.	.	TRBV15	TRBJ1-6	TGTGCCACCAGCAGAGAAATCCAGGGGTCCTATAATTCACCCCTCCACTTT	CATSREIQGSYNSPLHF
.	.	TRBV7-2	TRBJ1-4	TGTGCCAGCAGCACCAGACAGAAGGAAAAACTGTTTTTT	CASSTRQKEKLFF
.	TRBD2	TRBV4-1	TRBJ2-3	TGCGCCAGCAGCCAAGGTTGGGGGGGGAGAGATACGCAGTATTTT	CASSQGWGGRDTQYF
.	.	TRBV30	TRBJ2-5	TGTGCCTGGAGTGTTGGGACACGAAGGGAGACCCAGTACTTC	CAWSVGTRRETQYF
.	.	TRBV2	TRBJ2-1	TGTGCCAGCAGTGAAGGGGGGCTATCAACTGAGCAGTTCTTC	CASSEGGLSTEQFF
.	.	TRBV5-6	TRBJ2-7	TGTGCCAGCAGCTCAATGGAATGGACTAACGAGCAGTACTTC	CASSSMEWTNEQYF
.	TRBD1	TRBV6-5	TRBJ1-5	TGTGCCAGCAGTTACACAGGGGGCATGCAGCCCCAGCATTTT	CASSYTGGMQPQHF
.	TRBD2	TRBV7-3	TRBJ2-5	TGTGCCAGCAGTTCCGGGACTAGCTCGGAGACCCAGTACTTC	CASSSGTSSETQYF
.	TRBD1	TRBV27	TRBJ2-7	TGTGCCAGCAGACCGGGGACAGGGGTCGACGAGCAGTACTTC	CASRPGTGVDEQYF
.	TRBD1	TRBV18	TRBJ1-5	TGTGCCAGCTCCCTTGGGACAGGGCCTAATCAGCCCCAGCATTTT	CASSLGTGPNQPQHF
once	.	TRBV6-5	TRBJ2-1	TGTGCCAGCAGGGCCCTTACCCACAATGAGCAGTTCTTC	CASRALTHNEQFF
few	TRBD1	TRBV30	TRBJ2-3	TGTGCCTGGAGTGCCCGGACAGGGAGCACAGATACGCAGTATTTT	CAWSARTGSTDTQYF
.	.	TRBV6-5	TRBJ2-5	TGTGCCAGCAGCTCCGGGGGGACCCAGTACTTC	CASSSGGTQYF
.	TRBD1	TRBV5-1	TRBJ1-4	TGCGCCAGCAGCCCTGATCCGGGACAGGGAAACGAAAAACTGTTTTTT	CASSPDPGQGNEKLFF
.	TRBD1	TRBV10-3	TRBJ2-2	TGTGCCACCTCGACAGGGGGATCCTCGAACACCGGGGAGCTGTTTTTT	CATSTGGSSNTGELFF
.	.	TRBV5-1	TRBJ1-1	TGCGCCAGCAGCGATCTAACAGGTATGAACACTGAAGCTTTCTTT	CASSDLTGMNTEAFF
.	.	TRBV21-1	TRBJ1-4	TGTGCCAGCACCTCAACAGAGATTAATGAAAAACTGTTTTTT	CASTSTEINEKLFF
.	TRBD1	TRBV11-2	TRBJ1-2	TGTGCCAGCAGCTCCGTCCCGGGACAGGGGTGGAGGGGCTACACCTTC	CASSSVPGQGWRGYTF
.	TRBD1	TRBV30	TRBJ1-6	TGTGCCTGGAGTTCAGGGACAGGGGGGTATAATTCACCCCTCCACTTT	CAWSSGTGGYNSPLHF
.	TRBD1	TRBV6-2/TRBV6-3	TRBJ1-6	TGTGCCAGCAGTCAGGGGGCACCCCTCCACTTT	CASSQGAPLHF
.	TRBD2	TRBV19	TRBJ2-1	TGTGCCAGTAGTCTAACCCTAAATCCGGGACTAGGTTACAATGAGCAGTTCTTC	CASSLTLNPGLGYNEQFF
.	TRBD1	TRBV7-9	TRBJ2-1	TGTGCCAGCAGCCCCATAGGGACAGGGGGGGATGAGCAGTTCTTC	CASSPIGTGGDEQFF
.	.	TRBV14	TRBJ2-5	TGTGCCAGCAGCCAAGAATATGGCAGGTCGCAAGAGACCCAGTACTTC	CASSQEYGRSQETQYF
.	.	TRBV11-2	TRBJ1-1	TGTGCCAGCAACCCGGGGGTCTCCACTGAAGCTTTCTTT	CASNPGVSTEAFF
.	TRBD1	TRBV5-1	TRBJ2-3	TGCGCCAGCAGCTTAGGGACAGGAGAAACAGATACGCAGTATTTT	CASSLGTGETDTQYF
once	.	TRBV28	TRBJ1-1	TGTGCCAGCACCCCCTTCGGGAACACTGAAGCTTTCTTT	CASTPFGNTEAFF
.	.	TRBV4-3	TRBJ1-5	TGCGCCAGCAGCCAAGATAGGGGTCAGCCCCAGCATTTT	CASSQDRGQPQHF
.	.	TRBV12-5	TRBJ2-5	TGTGCTAGTGGTTTGGCAGGAACCGGGGCCCAGTACTTC	CASGLAGTGAQYF
.	TRBD2	TRBV19	TRBJ2-1	TGTGCCAGTAGTATCGGGGGGGGAACCTACAATGAGCAGTTCTTC	CASSIGGGTYNEQFF
.	.	TRBV7-2	TRBJ1-2	TGTGCCAGCAGCCCGCTCCTTAGTACCGTTAACTATGGCTACACCTTC	CASSPLLSTVNYGYTF
.	TRBD1	TRBV29-1	TRBJ1-2	TGCAGCGCCGTGGTATTTCGGACAGACAGGGCTGGCTATGGCTACACCTTC	CSAVVFRTDRAGYGYTF
.	TRBD1	TRBV19	TRBJ1-5	TGTGCCAGTAAGGACAGGGATCATCAGCCCCAGCATTTT	CASKDRDHQPQHF